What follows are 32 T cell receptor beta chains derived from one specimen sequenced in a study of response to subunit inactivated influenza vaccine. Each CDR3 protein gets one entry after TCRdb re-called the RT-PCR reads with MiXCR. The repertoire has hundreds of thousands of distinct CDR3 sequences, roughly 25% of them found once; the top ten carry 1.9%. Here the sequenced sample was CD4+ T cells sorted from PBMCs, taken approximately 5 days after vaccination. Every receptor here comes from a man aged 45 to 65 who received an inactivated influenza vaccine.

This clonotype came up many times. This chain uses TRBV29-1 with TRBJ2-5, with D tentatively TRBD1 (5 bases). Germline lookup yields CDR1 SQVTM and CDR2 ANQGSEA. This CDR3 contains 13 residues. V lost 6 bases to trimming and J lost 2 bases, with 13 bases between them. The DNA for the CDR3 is TGCAGCGTCAGGGATAGAATACAAGAGACCCAGTACTTC. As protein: CSVRDRIQETQYF.

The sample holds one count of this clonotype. The CDR3 DNA is TGCAGTGCTAGACCCCTGACGGCTGTCGAGCACGAGCAGTACTTC. This sequence encodes CSARPLTAVEHEQYF. The chain couples TRBV20-1 to TRBJ2-7; D gene unclear. With 2 bases removed from V and 5 bases from J, the gap between germline ends came to 19 bases. The CDR3 has 15 residues. The germline CDR1 and CDR2 sequences are DFQATT and SNEGSKA (reference sequence).

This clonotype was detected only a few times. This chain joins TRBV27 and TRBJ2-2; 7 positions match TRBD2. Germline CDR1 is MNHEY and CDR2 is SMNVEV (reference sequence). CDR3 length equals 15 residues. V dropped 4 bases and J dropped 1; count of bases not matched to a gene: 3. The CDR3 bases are TGTGCCAGCAGTTCGGGACTACAGAACACCGGGGAGCTGTTTTTT. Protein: CASSSGLQNTGELFF.

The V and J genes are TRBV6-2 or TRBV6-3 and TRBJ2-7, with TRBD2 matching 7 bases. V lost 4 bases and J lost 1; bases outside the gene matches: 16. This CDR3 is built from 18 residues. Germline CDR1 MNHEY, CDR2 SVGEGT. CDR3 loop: CASSSSREFGRISYEQYF. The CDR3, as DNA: TGTGCCAGCAGTTCCTCCCGGGAGTTCGGGAGGATTTCCTACGAGCAGTACTTC.

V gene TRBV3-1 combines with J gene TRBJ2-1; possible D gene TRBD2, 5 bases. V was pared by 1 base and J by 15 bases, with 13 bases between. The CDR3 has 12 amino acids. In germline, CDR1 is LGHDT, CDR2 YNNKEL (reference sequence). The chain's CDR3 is CASSQGETRVFF. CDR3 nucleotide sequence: TGTGCCAGCAGCCAAGGCGAAACTAGGGTGTTCTTC.

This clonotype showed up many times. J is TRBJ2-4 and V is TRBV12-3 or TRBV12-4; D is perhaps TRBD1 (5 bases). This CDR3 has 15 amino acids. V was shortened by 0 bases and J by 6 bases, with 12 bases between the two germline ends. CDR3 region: CASSLAGGQGNIQYF. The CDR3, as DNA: TGTGCCAGCAGTTTAGCGGGTGGGCAGGGAAACATTCAGTACTTC.

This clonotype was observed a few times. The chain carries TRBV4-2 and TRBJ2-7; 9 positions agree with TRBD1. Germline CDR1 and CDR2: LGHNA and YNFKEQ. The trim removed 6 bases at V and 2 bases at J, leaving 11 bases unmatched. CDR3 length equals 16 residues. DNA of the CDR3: TGTGCCAGCAGGCCAAAGCTTGGACAGGGGACCTACGAGCAGTACTTC. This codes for CASRPKLGQGTYEQYF.

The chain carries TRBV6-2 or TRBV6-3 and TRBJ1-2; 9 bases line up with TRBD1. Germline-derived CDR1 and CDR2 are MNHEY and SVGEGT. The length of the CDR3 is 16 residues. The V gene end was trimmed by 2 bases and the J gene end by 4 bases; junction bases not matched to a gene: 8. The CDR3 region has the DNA TGTGCCAGCAGTTACGCGGGACAGGGTAGATCCTATGGCTACACCTTC. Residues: CASSYAGQGRSYGYTF.

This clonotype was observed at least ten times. CDR3 nucleotide sequence: TGTGCCAGCAGCTTGGGCCGGGACTACGAGCAGTACTTC. Amino acid sequence: CASSLGRDYEQYF. The rearrangement uses TRBV5-5 and TRBJ2-7; tentatively, D is TRBD2 (5 bases). From germline, CDR1 is SGHKS and CDR2 YYEKEE (reference sequence). The CDR3 extends over 13 amino acids. Trimming left V 0 bases short and J 3 bases short, with 7 bases between. Filled out from reference TRBV5-5 and TRBJ2-7, the complete variable domain reads DAGVTQSPTHLIKTRGQQVTLRCSPISGHKSVSWYQQVLGQGPQFIFQYYEKEERGRGNFPDRFSARQFPNYSSELNVNALLLGDSALYLCASSLGRDYEQYFGPGTRLTVT.

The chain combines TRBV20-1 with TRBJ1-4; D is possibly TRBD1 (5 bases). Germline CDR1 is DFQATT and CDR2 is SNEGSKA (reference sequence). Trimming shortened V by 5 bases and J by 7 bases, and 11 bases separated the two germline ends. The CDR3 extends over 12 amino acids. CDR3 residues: CSAPDSAEKLFF. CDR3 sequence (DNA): TGCAGTGCTCCTGACAGTGCTGAAAAACTGTTTTTT.

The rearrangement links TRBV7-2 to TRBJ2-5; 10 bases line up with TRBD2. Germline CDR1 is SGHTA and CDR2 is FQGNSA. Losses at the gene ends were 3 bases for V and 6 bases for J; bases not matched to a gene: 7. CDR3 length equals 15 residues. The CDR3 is CASSFSASGSKTQYF. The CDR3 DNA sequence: TGTGCCAGCAGCTTTTCGGCTAGCGGGAGTAAGACCCAGTACTTC.

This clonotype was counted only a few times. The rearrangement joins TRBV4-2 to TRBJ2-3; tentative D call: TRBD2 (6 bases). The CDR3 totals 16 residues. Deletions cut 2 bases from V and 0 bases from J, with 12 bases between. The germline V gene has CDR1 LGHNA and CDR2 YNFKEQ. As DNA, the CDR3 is TGTGCCAGCAGCCAACCCACCGGGACTAGCACAGATACGCAGTATTTT. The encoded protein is CASSQPTGTSTDTQYF.

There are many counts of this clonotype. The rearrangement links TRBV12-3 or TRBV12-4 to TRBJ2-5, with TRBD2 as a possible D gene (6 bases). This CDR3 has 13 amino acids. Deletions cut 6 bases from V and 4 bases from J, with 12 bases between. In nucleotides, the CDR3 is TGTGCCAGCAGCTTCGGGAGAGGAGAGACCCAGTACTTC. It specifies CASSFGRGETQYF.

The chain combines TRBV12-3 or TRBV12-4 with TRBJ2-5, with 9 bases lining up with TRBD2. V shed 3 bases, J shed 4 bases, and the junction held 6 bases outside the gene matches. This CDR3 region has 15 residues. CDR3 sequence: CASSFKRGDSETQYF. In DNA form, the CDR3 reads TGTGCCAGCAGTTTTAAGCGGGGGGACTCAGAGACCCAGTACTTC.

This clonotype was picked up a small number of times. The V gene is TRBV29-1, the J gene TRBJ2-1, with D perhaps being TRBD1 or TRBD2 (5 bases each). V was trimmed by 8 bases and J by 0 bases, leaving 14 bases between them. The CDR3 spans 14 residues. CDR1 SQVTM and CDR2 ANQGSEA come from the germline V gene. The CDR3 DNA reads TGCAGCTTATACTGGGGGAGCTCCTACAATGAGCAGTTCTTC. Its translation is CSLYWGSSYNEQFF.

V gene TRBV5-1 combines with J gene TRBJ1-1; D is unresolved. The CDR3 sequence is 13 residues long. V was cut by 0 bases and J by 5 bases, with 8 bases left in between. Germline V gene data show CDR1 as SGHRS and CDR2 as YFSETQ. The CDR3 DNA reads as TGCGCCAGCAGCTTGGGAGGGAGTACTGAAGCTTTCTTT. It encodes CASSLGGSTEAFF. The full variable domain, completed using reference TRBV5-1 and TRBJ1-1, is KAGVTQTPRYLIKTRGQQVTLSCSPISGHRSVSWYQQTPGQGLQFLFEYFSETQRNKGNFPGRFSGRQFSNSRSEMNVSTLELGDSALYLCASSLGGSTEAFFGQGTRLTVV.

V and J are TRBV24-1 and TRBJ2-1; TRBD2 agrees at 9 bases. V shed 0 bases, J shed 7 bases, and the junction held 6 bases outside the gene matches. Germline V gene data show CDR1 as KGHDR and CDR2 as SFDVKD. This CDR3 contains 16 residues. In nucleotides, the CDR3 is TGTGCCACCAGTGATTTGTTGGCGGGGGGGCGGAATGAGCAGTTCTTC. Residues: CATSDLLAGGRNEQFF.

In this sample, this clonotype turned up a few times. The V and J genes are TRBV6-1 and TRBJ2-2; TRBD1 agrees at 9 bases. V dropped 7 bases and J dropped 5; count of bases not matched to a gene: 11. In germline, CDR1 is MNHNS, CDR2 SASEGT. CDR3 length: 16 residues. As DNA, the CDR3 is TGTGCCAGCACCCCTTCGGGACAGGGCGATACCGGGGAGCTGTTTTTT. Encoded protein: CASTPSGQGDTGELFF.

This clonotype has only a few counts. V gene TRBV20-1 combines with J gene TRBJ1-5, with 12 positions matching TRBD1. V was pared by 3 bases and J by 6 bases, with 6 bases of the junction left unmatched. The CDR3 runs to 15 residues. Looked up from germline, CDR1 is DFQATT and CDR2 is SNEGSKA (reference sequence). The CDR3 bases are TGCAGTGCTAGTGGGACAGGGGGCGGCGGTCAGCCCCAGCATTTT. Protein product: CSASGTGGGGQPQHF.

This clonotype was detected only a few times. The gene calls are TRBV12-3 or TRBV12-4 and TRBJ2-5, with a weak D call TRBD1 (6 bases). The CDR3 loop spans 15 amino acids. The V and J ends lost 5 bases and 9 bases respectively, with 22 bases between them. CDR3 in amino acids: CASSRLDSARKSQYF. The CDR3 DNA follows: TGTGCCAGCAGTCGCCTGGACAGCGCCCGCAAGTCCCAGTACTTC.

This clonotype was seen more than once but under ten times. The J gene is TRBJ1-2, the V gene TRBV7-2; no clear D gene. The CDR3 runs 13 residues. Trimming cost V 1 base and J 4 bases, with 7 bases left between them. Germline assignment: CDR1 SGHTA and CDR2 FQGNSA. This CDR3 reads CASSLDLGYGYTF. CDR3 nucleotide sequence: TGTGCCAGCAGCTTAGACTTGGGCTATGGCTACACCTTC. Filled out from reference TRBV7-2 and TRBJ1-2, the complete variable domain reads GAGVSQSPSNKVTEKGKDVELRCDPISGHTALYWYRQSLGQGLEFLIYFQGNSAPDKSGLPSDRFSAERTGGSVSTLTIQRTQQEDSAVYLCASSLDLGYGYTFGSGTRLTVV.

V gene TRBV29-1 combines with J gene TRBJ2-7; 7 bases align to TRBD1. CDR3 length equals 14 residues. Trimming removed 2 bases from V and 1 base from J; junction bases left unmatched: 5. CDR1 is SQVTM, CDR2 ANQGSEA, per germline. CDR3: CSVESAGGSYEQYF. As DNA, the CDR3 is TGCAGCGTTGAATCGGCAGGGGGTTCCTACGAGCAGTACTTC.

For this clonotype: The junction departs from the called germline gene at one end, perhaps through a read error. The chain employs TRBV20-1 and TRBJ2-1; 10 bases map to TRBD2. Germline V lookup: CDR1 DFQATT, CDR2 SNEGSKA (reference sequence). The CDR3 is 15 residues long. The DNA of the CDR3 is TGCTGTGCTGGACGAAGCGGGAGGGCCAACAATGAGCAGTTCTTC. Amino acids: CCAGRSGRANNEQFF.

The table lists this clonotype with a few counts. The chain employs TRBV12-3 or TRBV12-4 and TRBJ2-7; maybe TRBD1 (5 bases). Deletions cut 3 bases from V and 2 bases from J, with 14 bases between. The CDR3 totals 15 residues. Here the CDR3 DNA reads TGTGCCAGCAGTTTGACAGCCCAGTTCCCCTACGAGCAGTACTTC. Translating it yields CASSLTAQFPYEQYF.

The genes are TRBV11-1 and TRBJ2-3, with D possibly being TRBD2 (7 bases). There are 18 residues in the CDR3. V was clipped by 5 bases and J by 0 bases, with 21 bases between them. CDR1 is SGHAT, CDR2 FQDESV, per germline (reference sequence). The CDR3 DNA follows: TGTGCCAGCAGCAACCTGAAATGGGGGGGCTCTAGCACAGATACGCAGTATTTT. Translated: CASSNLKWGGSSTDTQYF. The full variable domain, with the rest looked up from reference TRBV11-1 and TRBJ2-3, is EAEVAQSPRYKITEKSQAVAFWCDPISGHATLYWYRQILGQGPELLVQFQDESVVDDSQLPKDRFSAERLKGVDSTLKIQPAELGDSAMYLCASSNLKWGGSSTDTQYFGPGTRLTVL.

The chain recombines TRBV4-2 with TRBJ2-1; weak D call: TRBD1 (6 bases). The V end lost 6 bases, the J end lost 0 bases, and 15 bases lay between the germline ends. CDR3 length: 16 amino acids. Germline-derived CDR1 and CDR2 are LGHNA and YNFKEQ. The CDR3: CASSPLRGDSYNEQFF. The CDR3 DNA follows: TGTGCCAGCAGTCCTCTCAGGGGCGACTCCTACAATGAGCAGTTCTTC.

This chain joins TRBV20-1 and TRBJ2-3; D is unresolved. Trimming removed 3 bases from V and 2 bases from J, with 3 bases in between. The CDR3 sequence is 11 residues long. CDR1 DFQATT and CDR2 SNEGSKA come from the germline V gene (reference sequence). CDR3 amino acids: CSASPTDTQYF. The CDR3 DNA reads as TGCAGTGCTAGTCCCACAGATACGCAGTATTTT.

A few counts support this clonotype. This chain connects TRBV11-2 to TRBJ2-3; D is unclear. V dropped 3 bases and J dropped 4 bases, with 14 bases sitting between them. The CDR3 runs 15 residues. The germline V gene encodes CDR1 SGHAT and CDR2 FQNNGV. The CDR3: CASSFEWAAADTQYF. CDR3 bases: TGTGCCAGCAGCTTCGAGTGGGCCGCGGCAGATACGCAGTATTTT.

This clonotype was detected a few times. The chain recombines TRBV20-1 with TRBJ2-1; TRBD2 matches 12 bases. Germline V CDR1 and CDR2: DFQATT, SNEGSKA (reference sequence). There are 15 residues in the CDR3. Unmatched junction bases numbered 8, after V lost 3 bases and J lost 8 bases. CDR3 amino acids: CSASYLAGGRDEQFF. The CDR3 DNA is TGCAGTGCTAGTTACCTAGCGGGAGGGCGCGATGAGCAGTTCTTC.

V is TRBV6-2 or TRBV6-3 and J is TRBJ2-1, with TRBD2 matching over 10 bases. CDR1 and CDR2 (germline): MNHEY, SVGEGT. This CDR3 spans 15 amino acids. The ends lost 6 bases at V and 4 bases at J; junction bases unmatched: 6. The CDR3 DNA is TGTGCCAGCAGAACGGGACTAGCGTATTACAATGAGCAGTTCTTC. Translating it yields CASRTGLAYYNEQFF.

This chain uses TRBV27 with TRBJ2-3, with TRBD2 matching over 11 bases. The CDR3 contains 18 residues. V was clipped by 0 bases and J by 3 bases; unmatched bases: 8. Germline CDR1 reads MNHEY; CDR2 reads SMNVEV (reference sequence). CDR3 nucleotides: TGTGCCAGCAGTTTATCCTGGGCTCCTAGCGGGAGGACAGATACGCAGTATTTT. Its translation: CASSLSWAPSGRTDTQYF.

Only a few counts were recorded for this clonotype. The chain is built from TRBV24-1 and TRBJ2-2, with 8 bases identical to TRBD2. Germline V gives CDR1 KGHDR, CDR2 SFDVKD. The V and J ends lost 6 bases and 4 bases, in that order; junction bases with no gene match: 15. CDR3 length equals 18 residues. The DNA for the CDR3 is TGTGCCACCAGTCTGACAGGAGGAGCGGGAGCTAGCACCGGGGAGCTGTTTTTT. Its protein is CATSLTGGAGASTGELFF.